A selection of T cell receptor beta chains follows, all from one sample in a study of sequential checkpoint blockade in melanoma. The data were produced by immunoSEQ multiplex PCR, yet TCRdb's version contains in-frame clones alone and is incomplete. The data contain 8,500 to 10,000 clones, approximately 76% of them singletons. The sample consisted of CD8+ T cells sorted from blood (inferred from file names), taken from a patient given nivolumab and ipilimumab in sequence. The source of these receptors is a human donor with melanoma. Each CDR3 is given with its conserved first and last residue. D genes are given only for firm matches. Rows may omit the clone size; those that give it use once, few, many or a size class.

clone_size	v_call	d_call	j_call	cdr3_aa	cdr3_nt
.	TRBV19	.	TRBJ2-5	CASSIDRTAHAETQYF	TGTGCCAGTAGTATAGATCGCACTGCCCACGCGGAGACCCAGTACTTC
.	TRBV7-9	.	TRBJ2-1	CASSPTQGGGEQFF	TGTGCCAGCAGCCCTACCCAGGGCGGCGGTGAGCAGTTCTTC
once	TRBV18	.	TRBJ2-3	CASSPPRADTQYF	TGTGCCAGCTCACCACCGAGGGCAGATACGCAGTATTTT
.	TRBV15	.	TRBJ2-7	CATSSSMGQGYEQYF	TGTGCCACCAGCAGCAGTATGGGACAAGGATACGAGCAGTACTTC
few	TRBV4-3	TRBD1	TRBJ2-5	CASSPNGQEETQYF	TGCGCCAGCAGCCCCAATGGACAGGAGGAGACCCAGTACTTC
.	TRBV5-1	.	TRBJ2-2	CASSFLTGELFF	TGCGCCAGCAGCTTTCTTACCGGGGAGCTGTTTTTT
.	TRBV4-3	.	TRBJ1-2	CASSHNDGYGYTF	TGCGCCAGCAGCCATAACGACGGGTATGGCTACACCTTC
few	TRBV9	TRBD2	TRBJ2-3	CASSVGLAGTDTQYF	TGTGCCAGCAGCGTAGGACTAGCGGGCACAGATACGCAGTATTTT
.	TRBV7-9	.	TRBJ1-2	CASSLDIYGYTF	TGTGCCAGCAGCCTTGACATCTATGGCTACACCTTC
.	TRBV11-2	TRBD1	TRBJ2-7	CASSTPGQGAREQYF	TGTGCCAGCAGCACGCCGGGACAGGGGGCTCGGGAGCAGTACTTC
few	TRBV5-3	TRBD1	TRBJ1-2	CARSRNRDRGYGYTF	TGTGCCAGAAGCCGAAACCGGGACAGGGGCTATGGCTACACCTTC
.	TRBV5-1	.	TRBJ2-1	CASSFGRGFHNEQFF	TGCGCCAGCAGCTTTGGCAGGGGTTTTCACAATGAGCAGTTCTTC
few	TRBV6-5	TRBD1	TRBJ2-1	CASSSGTGGNEQFF	TGTGCCAGCAGCTCCGGGACAGGGGGCAATGAGCAGTTCTTC
.	TRBV7-8	.	TRBJ1-5	CASSYLERGPQHF	TGTGCCAGCAGCTACCTAGAACGAGGGCCCCAGCATTTT
.	TRBV30	TRBD2	TRBJ2-5	CAWRGTSGAGTQYF	TGTGCCTGGAGGGGGACTAGCGGGGCCGGGACCCAGTACTTC
.	TRBV15	.	TRBJ2-1	CATSRERYNEQFF	TGTGCCACCAGCAGAGAGCGGTACAATGAGCAGTTCTTC
.	TRBV4-3	.	TRBJ1-3	CASSPGRGAGNTIYF	TGCGCCAGCAGCCCCGGGCGGGGCGCAGGAAACACCATATATTTT
.	TRBV28	.	TRBJ1-1	CASSFTGTEAFF	TGTGCCAGCAGCTTCACCGGCACTGAAGCTTTCTTT
.	TRBV9	TRBD2	TRBJ2-1	CASSVTSGGYNEQFF	TGTGCCAGCTCGGTAACTAGCGGGGGTTACAATGAGCAGTTCTTC
.	TRBV6-4	TRBD1	TRBJ1-1	CASSDSGAGGTEAFF	TGTGCCAGCAGTGACTCGGGGGCAGGGGGCACTGAAGCTTTCTTT
once	TRBV2	TRBD2	TRBJ2-7	CASSETLAGSSYEQYF	TGTGCCAGCAGTGAAACGTTAGCGGGGAGCTCCTACGAGCAGTACTTC
.	TRBV7-9	TRBD1	TRBJ2-7	CASSPRDRDYEQYF	TGTGCCAGCAGCCCCCGGGACAGGGACTACGAGCAGTACTTC
once	TRBV30	.	TRBJ1-5	CAWSVGANQPQHF	TGTGCCTGGAGTGTTGGGGCTAATCAGCCCCAGCATTTT
.	TRBV7-3	.	TRBJ2-2	CASSLGGNGELFF	TGTGCCAGCAGCTTAGGAGGCAACGGGGAGCTGTTTTTT
once	TRBV30	.	TRBJ1-1	CAWEAPGVSTEAFF	TGTGCCTGGGAAGCCCCCGGGGTGAGCACTGAAGCTTTCTTT
.	TRBV6-5	.	TRBJ1-1	CASSYSANQNTEAFF	TGTGCCAGCAGTTACAGCGCAAACCAGAACACTGAAGCTTTCTTT
.	TRBV27	.	TRBJ1-1	CASSPAGGGTEAFF	TGTGCCAGCAGTCCCGCGGGGGGAGGCACTGAAGCTTTCTTT
.	TRBV2	TRBD1	TRBJ1-5	CASKGPNRGLQPQHF	TGTGCCAGCAAAGGACCGAACAGGGGCCTTCAGCCCCAGCATTTT
.	TRBV10-3	TRBD1	TRBJ1-2	CAISESGQVYGYTF	TGTGCCATCAGTGAGTCCGGACAGGTCTATGGCTACACCTTC
few	TRBV6-1	.	TRBJ1-2	CASSPRSGLNYGYTF	TGTGCCAGCAGTCCTCGTTCAGGGCTAAACTATGGCTACACCTTC
.	TRBV7-2	TRBD1	TRBJ1-2	CASSLMLERGLDGYTF	TGTGCCAGCAGCTTAATGTTGGAAAGGGGGCTGGATGGCTACACCTTC
.	TRBV11-2	TRBD2	TRBJ2-1	CASSLGGSGSSYNEQFF	TGTGCCAGCAGCTTAGGCGGTAGCGGGAGCTCCTACAATGAGCAGTTCTTC
.	TRBV19	TRBD1	TRBJ2-7	CASSIDPGGSFYEQYF	TGTGCCAGTAGTATAGATCCAGGGGGATCGTTCTACGAGCAGTACTTC
.	TRBV5-1	TRBD1	TRBJ1-2	CASSIGQGADGYTF	TGCGCCAGCAGCATAGGACAGGGGGCGGATGGCTACACCTTC
.	TRBV6-5	.	TRBJ2-7	CASSPPLDRAYEQYF	TGTGCCAGCAGCCCGCCCCTGGACAGAGCCTACGAGCAGTACTTC
once	TRBV16	.	TRBJ1-5	CASSQFREPKGQPQHF	TGTGCCAGCAGCCAATTTCGGGAGCCCAAAGGTCAGCCCCAGCATTTT
once	TRBV7-6	TRBD2	TRBJ2-3	CASSSRRWNSSGRITDTQYF	TGTGCCAGCAGCTCCCGGCGTTGGAACTCTAGCGGGAGAATCACAGATACGCAGTATTTT
.	TRBV28	.	TRBJ1-5	CASRRQGNSNQPQHF	TGTGCCAGCAGACGCCAGGGAAATAGCAATCAGCCCCAGCATTTT
once	TRBV27	.	TRBJ2-7	CASSFFRQAEQYF	TGTGCCAGCAGTTTCTTCCGACAGGCCGAGCAGTACTTC
.	TRBV7-2	.	TRBJ2-5	CASSLGSSDFQETQYF	TGTGCCAGCAGCTTAGGTTCGTCCGACTTCCAAGAGACCCAGTACTTC
few	TRBV19	TRBD1	TRBJ2-3	CASSPGQGAADTQYF	TGTGCCAGTAGTCCCGGACAGGGGGCGGCAGATACGCAGTATTTT